Listed below are T cell receptor beta chains from one sample, sequenced in a study of T-cell reconstitution after alpha-beta-depleted transplantation in children. TCRdb re-called the PCR reads through MiXCR, storing one row per CDR3 protein. The sample lists 200,000 to 300,000 distinct CDR3 sequences; about 25% were seen once. The material was PBMCs, obtained before TCRalphabeta/CD19-depleted stem cell transplant. The receptor set was obtained from a girl aged 2-10 years with Fanconi anemia, due to receive a stem cell transplant. CDR3s include the opening cysteine and the closing phenylalanine or tryptophan. A D gene is named only where the DNA matches it firmly. Size values are once, few and many counts, or a class for expanded clones, and some rows have none.

many	-	TRBV20-1	TRBJ1-2	TGCAGTACAAGACCCCCCGGACAGCAAAACTATGGCTACACCTTC	CSTRPPGQQNYGYTF
-	-	TRBV29-1	TRBJ2-7	TGCAGCGTTGGTACAGGGAAAACCTACGAGCAGTACTTC	CSVGTGKTYEQYF
-	-	TRBV29-1	TRBJ2-3	TGCAGCGTGAGTCAGTCGGGCACAGATACGCAGTATTTT	CSVSQSGTDTQYF
many	-	TRBV5-1	TRBJ2-7	TGCGCCAGCAGTGTGGCGGGTACGTACGAGCAGTACTTC	CASSVAGTYEQYF
-	TRBD1	TRBV25-1	TRBJ1-2	TGTGCCAGCAGTACAGGGGGTATGGATGGCTACACCTTC	CASSTGGMDGYTF
-	TRBD2	TRBV20-1	TRBJ2-1	TGCTGTGCCGTTACCGGGACTAGCGGGAGGGCAAGCTCCTACAATGAGCAGTTCTTC	CCAVTGTSGRASSYNEQFF
-	TRBD1	TRBV4-2	TRBJ2-3	TGTGCCAGCAGCCAAGAGGCACAGGGGGCAACAGATACGCAGTATTTT	CASSQEAQGATDTQYF
-	TRBD2	TRBV28	TRBJ2-7	TGTGCCAGCAGTTCCTTTCGCGGGACTAGCGGGAGATCCTACGAGCAGTACTTC	CASSSFRGTSGRSYEQYF
-	-	TRBV29-1	TRBJ2-5	TGCAGCGTTCGGATACGAAAGCGGCAAGAGACCCAGTACTTC	CSVRIRKRQETQYF
many	TRBD2	TRBV29-1	TRBJ2-5	TGCAGCGTATTTCCGGGACTAGCGGGAGAGACCCAGTACTTC	CSVFPGLAGETQYF
-	-	TRBV28	TRBJ2-3	TGTGCCAGCAGTATAACAGGGCACCGCACAGATACGCAGTATTTT	CASSITGHRTDTQYF
few	-	TRBV29-1	TRBJ2-1	TGCAGCGGATGGGGGCTAAACAATGAGCAGTTCTTC	CSGWGLNNEQFF
-	TRBD1	TRBV7-2	TRBJ2-1	TGTGCCAGCAGCCCACAGGGGGACTCCTACAATGAGCAGTTCTTC	CASSPQGDSYNEQFF
-	TRBD1	TRBV28	TRBJ2-4	TGTGCCAGCAGTAGGCCCTCGGGACAGGAGTTAGCCAAAAACATTCAGTACTTC	CASSRPSGQELAKNIQYF
few	TRBD1	TRBV29-1	TRBJ2-3	TGCAGCGCTGAGGTGGGACAGGGGACAGATACGCAGTATTTT	CSAEVGQGTDTQYF
many	TRBD2	TRBV7-3	TRBJ2-7	TGTGCCAGCAGCTCTCCGGGACTAGCGAAAACCTACGAGCAGTACTTC	CASSSPGLAKTYEQYF
few	-	TRBV6-2/TRBV6-3	TRBJ2-5	TGTGCCAGCCGGACCAACCAAGAGACCCAGTACTTC	CASRTNQETQYF
few	-	TRBV5-1	TRBJ1-1	TGCGCCAGCAGCTTGGTCCAGGGCGGGGGAGCTTTCTTT	CASSLVQGGGAFF
-	-	TRBV4-1	TRBJ1-5	TGCGCCAGCAGCCAAGTTTCCGGGGGTCAGCCCCAGCATTTT	CASSQVSGGQPQHF
many	-	TRBV29-1	TRBJ2-1	TGCAGCGCTGCGGAGGACGGAGACAATGAGCAGTTCTTC	CSAAEDGDNEQFF
-	-	TRBV12-3/TRBV12-4	TRBJ2-5	TGTGCCAGCAGTTTTACAGATGAGACCCAGTACTTC	CASSFTDETQYF
few	-	TRBV28	TRBJ2-1	TGTGCCAGCAGTTTAGTAGCGGCTTCCTACAATGAGCAGTTCTTC	CASSLVAASYNEQFF
many	TRBD2	TRBV20-1	TRBJ2-7	TGCAGTGTCCGATCTAGCGGGAGGGCCCCCTACGAGCAGTACTTC	CSVRSSGRAPYEQYF
many	-	TRBV12-3/TRBV12-4	TRBJ2-3	TGTGCCAGCAGTGCCGCAGATACGCAGTATTTT	CASSAADTQYF
many	-	TRBV6-1	TRBJ1-2	TGTGCCAGCAGGTCTACAGGGCCTTATGGCTACACCTTC	CASRSTGPYGYTF
many	TRBD1	TRBV12-3/TRBV12-4	TRBJ1-1	TGTGCCAGCAGCACCGGGACAGGGGCCTTAGACACTGAAGCTTTCTTT	CASSTGTGALDTEAFF
-	TRBD1	TRBV7-9	TRBJ2-7	TGTGCCAGCAGCTTAGGGCAGGGGGTATTCATCTACGAGCAGTACTTC	CASSLGQGVFIYEQYF
many	TRBD2	TRBV7-6	TRBJ2-7	TGTGCCAGCAGCGTGGGACTAGTGAACGGGGAAGAGCCCTACGAGCAGTACTTC	CASSVGLVNGEEPYEQYF
few	TRBD1	TRBV7-2	TRBJ2-7	TGTGCCAGCAGCTTAGGGGGGACAGGGCTTTTATCCTACGAGCAGTACTTC	CASSLGGTGLLSYEQYF
many	-	TRBV15	TRBJ2-3	TGTGCCACCAGCCCAAGGGGTTCCACAGATACGCAGTATTTT	CATSPRGSTDTQYF
few	-	TRBV28	TRBJ2-2	TGTGCCAGCAGTCCGCCCGGGTCCTTGAACACCGGGGAGCTGTTTTTT	CASSPPGSLNTGELFF
many	-	TRBV29-1	TRBJ2-7	TGCAGCGCCACGACACCCTCCTACGAGCAGTACTTC	CSATTPSYEQYF
many	TRBD2	TRBV4-2	TRBJ2-1	TGTGCCAGCAGCCAAGTTAGCGGGAGGTACAATGAGCAGTTCTTC	CASSQVSGRYNEQFF
many	-	TRBV29-1	TRBJ2-7	TGCAGCGTTGCGCAGGGCCAGGCCTACGAGCAGTACTTC	CSVAQGQAYEQYF
-	-	TRBV28	TRBJ1-5	TGTGCCAGCAGTTTCCCGGGACCTTATAGCAATCAGCCCCAGCATTTT	CASSFPGPYSNQPQHF
many	TRBD1	TRBV29-1	TRBJ2-5	TGCAGCGTTGGAACAGACAGGGTATGGGTTGGAGAGACCCAGTACTTC	CSVGTDRVWVGETQYF
-	-	TRBV6-5	TRBJ2-7	TGTGCCAGCAGTCGAGCGGACCTCTACGAGCAGTACTTC	CASSRADLYEQYF
-	-	TRBV7-9	TRBJ2-3	TGTGCCAGCAGTTCAGCGGCCACAGATACGCAGTATTTT	CASSSAATDTQYF
-	-	TRBV29-1	TRBJ2-4	TGCAGCGTTGATGGGGGCGAAAACATTCAGTACTTC	CSVDGGENIQYF
many	-	TRBV28	TRBJ1-4	TGTGCCAGCAGTCCCCATTGGGGTGGGGATGAAAAACTGTTTTTT	CASSPHWGGDEKLFF
few	TRBD2	TRBV5-1	TRBJ2-3	TGCGCCAGCAGCTTGCTAGCGGGAGATGCAGATACGCAGTATTTT	CASSLLAGDADTQYF